In its sample, the clone carrying this T cell receptor (beta chain) was seen once. Random hexamers were used to reverse transcribe an amount of roughly 0.5 to 1 ug RNA. Amplification of TCR beta CDR3 by immunoSEQ multiplex PCR spanned 54 Vbeta and 13 Jbeta. One entry per CDR3 protein results from TCRdb running MiXCR on the immunoSEQ multiplex PCR reads. The sample includes around 180,000 distinct CDR3 sequences, 85% to 95% of them seen just once. The source of the sample is a study of CD8 T cells in Susac syndrome. CDR1 is MGHRA, CDR2 YSYEKL, per germline. The CDR3 sequence is 18 residues long. Trimming removed 1 base at V and 7 bases at J, with 22 bases between.

The chain combines TRBV4-1 with TRBJ1-4; D remains unclear. The clonotype comes from a human donor with multiple sclerosis. The sequencing input was CD8+ T cells from PBMCs. The CDR3 is CASSQALRVASSSEKLFF. CDR3 coding DNA: TGCGCCAGCAGCCAAGCTCTAAGGGTAGCATCGTCTTCTGAAAAACTGTTTTTT.